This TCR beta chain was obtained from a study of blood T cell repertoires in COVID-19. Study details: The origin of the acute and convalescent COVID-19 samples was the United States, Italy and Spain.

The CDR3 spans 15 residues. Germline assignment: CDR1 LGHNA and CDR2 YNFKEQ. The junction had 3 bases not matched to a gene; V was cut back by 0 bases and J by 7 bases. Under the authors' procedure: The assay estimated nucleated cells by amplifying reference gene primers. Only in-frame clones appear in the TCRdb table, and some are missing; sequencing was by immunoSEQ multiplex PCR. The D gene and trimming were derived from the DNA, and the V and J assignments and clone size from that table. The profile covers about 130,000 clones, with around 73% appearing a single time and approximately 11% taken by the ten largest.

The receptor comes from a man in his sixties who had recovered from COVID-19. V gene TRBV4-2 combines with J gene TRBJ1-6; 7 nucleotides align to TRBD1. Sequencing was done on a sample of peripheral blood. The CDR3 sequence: CASSQDGQENSPLHF. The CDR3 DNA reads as TGTGCCAGCAGCCAAGATGGACAGGAAAATTCACCCCTCCACTTT.